This T cell receptor beta chain was profiled in a study of OX40 agonist ivuxolimab in advanced cancers. Here immunoSEQ multiplex PCR was the method, and the copy in TCRdb shows in-frame clones only, minus some. The sample lists approximately 68,000 clones; roughly 80% were seen once. The receptor was derived from an adult with an advanced solid tumor such as melanoma, head and neck, liver or kidney cancer. The starting material was CD4+ or CD8+ T cells sorted from blood, obtained in a trial of the OX40 agonist ivuxolimab.

The CDR3 loop reads CASSFVGADTQYF. The CDR3 DNA is TGTGCCAGCAGCTTCGTTGGGGCAGATACGCAGTATTTT. The rearrangement uses TRBV7-8 and TRBJ2-3; D gene ambiguous. The V gene's germline CDR1 is SGHVS and CDR2 FQNEAQ. V dropped 3 bases and J dropped 4 bases, with 8 bases sitting between them. This CDR3 spans 13 amino acids. The complete variable domain, with remaining parts taken from reference TRBV7-8 and TRBJ2-3, reads GAGVSQSPRYKVAKRGQDVALRCDPISGHVSLFWYQQALGQGPEFLTYFQNEAQLDKSGLPSDRFFAERPEGSVSTLKIQRTQQEDSAVYLCASSFVGADTQYFGPGTRLTVL.